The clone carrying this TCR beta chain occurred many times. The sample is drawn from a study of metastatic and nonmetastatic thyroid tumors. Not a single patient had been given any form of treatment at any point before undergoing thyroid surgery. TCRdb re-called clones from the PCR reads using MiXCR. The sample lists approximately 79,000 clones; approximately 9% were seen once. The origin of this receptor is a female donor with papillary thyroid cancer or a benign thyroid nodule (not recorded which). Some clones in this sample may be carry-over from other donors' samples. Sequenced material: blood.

The CDR3 DNA is TGTGCCAGCAGTTTGGAGATGACGGCCCTCCACTTT. Protein product: CASSLEMTALHF. The chain combines TRBV12-3 or TRBV12-4 with TRBJ1-6, with unresolved D. Between the trimmed V and J ends, which lost 3 bases and 14 bases, there was a span of 11 bases. CDR3 size: 12 residues.